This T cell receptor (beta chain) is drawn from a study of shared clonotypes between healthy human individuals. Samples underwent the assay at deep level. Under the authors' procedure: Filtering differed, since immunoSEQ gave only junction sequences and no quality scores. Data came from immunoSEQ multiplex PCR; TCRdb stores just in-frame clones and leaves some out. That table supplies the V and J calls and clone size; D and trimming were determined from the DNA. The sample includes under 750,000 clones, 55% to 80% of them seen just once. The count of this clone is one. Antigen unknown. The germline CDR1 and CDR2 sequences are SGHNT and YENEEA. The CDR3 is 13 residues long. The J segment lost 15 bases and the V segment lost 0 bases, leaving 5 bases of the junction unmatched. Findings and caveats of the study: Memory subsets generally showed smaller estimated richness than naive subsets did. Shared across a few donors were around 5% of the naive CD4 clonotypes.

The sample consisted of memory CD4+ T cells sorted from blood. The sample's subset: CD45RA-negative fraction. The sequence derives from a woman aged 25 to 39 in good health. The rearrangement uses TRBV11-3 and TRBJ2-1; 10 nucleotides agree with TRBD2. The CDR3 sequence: CASSLDLAGVVFF. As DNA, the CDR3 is TGTGCCAGCAGCTTAGATCTAGCGGGAGTGGTGTTCTTC. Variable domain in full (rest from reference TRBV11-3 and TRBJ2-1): EAGVVQSPRYKIIEKKQPVAFWCNPISGHNTLYWYLQNLGQGPELLIRYENEEAVDDSQLPKDRFSAERLKGVDSTLKIQPAELGDSAVYLCASSLDLAGVVFFGPGTRLTVL.